Listed below are T cell receptor beta chains from one sample, sequenced in a study of T cells in Graves' hyperthyroidism and ophthalmopathy. TCRdb called the multiplex PCR reads again in MiXCR, with one record for every CDR3 protein. The table records hundreds of thousands of distinct CDR3 sequences, just under 20% of them present only once. Sequenced: blood. These receptors all come from a man aged 40-50 years with Graves' ophthalmopathy. Both conserved end residues are part of each CDR3. Fields, in order: clone size, V gene, J gene, D gene, CDR3 DNA, CDR3 protein. The D gene is left open where the match is weak. A clone size is listed for some rows: how often the clone was seen (once, few, many), or a class if it is expanded.

NA	TRBV29-1	TRBJ1-2	NA	TGCAGCGTTGAACATCGGGGCTACACCTTC	CSVEHRGYTF
few	TRBV27	TRBJ2-7	NA	TGTGCCAGCAGTTGGGGGGCCACTACGTACGAGCAGTACTTC	CASSWGATTYEQYF
few	TRBV19	TRBJ2-5	TRBD1	TGTGCCAGTAGCCCCGGGACAGGGGGTGAAGAGACCCAGTACTTC	CASSPGTGGEETQYF
NA	TRBV20-1	TRBJ2-1	TRBD2	TGCAGTGCTACCCCCGGGAGGATCTCCTACAATGAGCAGTTCTTC	CSATPGRISYNEQFF
many	TRBV12-3/TRBV12-4	TRBJ1-2	NA	TGTGCCAGCAGCTATAGACTTGACTATGGCTACACCTTC	CASSYRLDYGYTF
NA	TRBV28	TRBJ1-3	NA	TGTGCCAGCAGTTTTGGGGGGGTTGGGAACACCATATATTTT	CASSFGGVGNTIYF
few	TRBV28	TRBJ1-5	NA	TGTGCCAGCAGTTTCGGCGCGGGACATCAGCCCCAGCATTTT	CASSFGAGHQPQHF
many	TRBV18	TRBJ2-7	NA	TGTGCCAGCTCGCCCAACGACTACGAGCAGTACTTC	CASSPNDYEQYF
NA	TRBV5-1	TRBJ1-5	TRBD1	TGCGCCATTTACGGACAGGACAATCAGCCCCAGCATTTT	CAIYGQDNQPQHF
NA	TRBV20-1	TRBJ2-4	NA	TGCAGCACGAAGGAAGAGGGAAACATTCAGTACTTC	CSTKEEGNIQYF
NA	TRBV29-1	TRBJ2-7	NA	TGCAGCGTTGTGCAGTCGTCCTACGAGCAGTACTTC	CSVVQSSYEQYF
NA	TRBV6-1	TRBJ2-7	NA	TGTGCCAGCAGGCCTCCGGGATACGAGCAGTACTTC	CASRPPGYEQYF
NA	TRBV20-1	TRBJ2-3	TRBD1	TGCAGTGCTGCGATGTCGACAGGGGATACGCAGTATTTT	CSAAMSTGDTQYF
few	TRBV27	TRBJ2-7	NA	TGTGCCAGCAGTACCTTAGGGCGTGGGCAGTACTTC	CASSTLGRGQYF
many	TRBV28	TRBJ1-5	TRBD1	TGTGCCAGCAGTTTATCTTCGCGGCGTTCGGGACAGGCGGTTAGCAATCAGCCCCAGCATTTT	CASSLSSRRSGQAVSNQPQHF
many	TRBV28	TRBJ2-5	TRBD2	TGTGCCAGCAGTTTATTCACCGGGACTAGCGGGAGGGCAGAGACCCAGTACTTC	CASSLFTGTSGRAETQYF
NA	TRBV20-1	TRBJ2-2	NA	TGCAGTGCCCAGTTCTACCCGGGCACCGGGGAGCTGTTTTTT	CSAQFYPGTGELFF
few	TRBV7-2	TRBJ2-1	NA	TGTGCCAGCAGCTTAGGAGGGAGTGAGCAGTTCTTC	CASSLGGSEQFF
few	TRBV12-3/TRBV12-4	TRBJ1-2	TRBD1	TGTGCCAGCAGTGCCCTGACAGGGGGGCCGCATGGCTACACCTTC	CASSALTGGPHGYTF
NA	TRBV25-1	TRBJ2-7	NA	TGTGCCAGCAGTGGGCCGGGACGTAGACCCTACGAGCAGTACTTC	CASSGPGRRPYEQYF
NA	TRBV7-9	TRBJ1-1	NA	TGTGCCAGCAGCTTAGGACAAGATGAAGCTTTCTTT	CASSLGQDEAFF
many	TRBV5-1	TRBJ2-2	NA	TGCGCCAGCAGCTTGGCCTCTGCACCCAACACCGGGGAGCTGTTTTTT	CASSLASAPNTGELFF
NA	TRBV28	TRBJ1-1	NA	TGTGCCAGCAGTTTCCCCCAGGGATTGAACACTGAAGCTTTCTTT	CASSFPQGLNTEAFF
few	TRBV7-9	TRBJ1-2	NA	TGTGCCAGCAGCGGCTCGGAGGGTGTGGGCTATGGCTACACCTTC	CASSGSEGVGYGYTF
many	TRBV12-3/TRBV12-4	TRBJ1-1	NA	TGTGCCAGCAGTCGGGACCACCGAACTGAAGCTTTCTTT	CASSRDHRTEAFF
NA	TRBV18	TRBJ2-3	NA	TGTGCCAGCTCGCCAAGAGACACCATGTATTTT	CASSPRDTMYF
many	TRBV11-2	TRBJ2-7	NA	TGTGCCAGCAGCTTAGTGACCTACGAGCAGTACTTC	CASSLVTYEQYF
few	TRBV7-2	TRBJ2-3	NA	TGTGCCAGCAGCTTAGCGCCGACCTCAGGCACAGATACGCAGTATTTT	CASSLAPTSGTDTQYF
few	TRBV6-5	TRBJ2-1	TRBD2	TGTGCCAGCAGTTACTCTCGGACTAGCAATGAGCAGTTCTTC	CASSYSRTSNEQFF
few	TRBV6-2/TRBV6-3	TRBJ2-1	TRBD2	TGTGCCAGCAGCCTTCTAGCGGGATACAGTGAGCAGTTCTTC	CASSLLAGYSEQFF
many	TRBV6-5	TRBJ2-7	NA	TGTGCCAGCAGTTACTCGTCCGGGATAGCCGAGCAGTACTTC	CASSYSSGIAEQYF
NA	TRBV6-1	TRBJ2-1	TRBD1	TGTGCCGGACAGGACCCGGGCAATGAGCAGTTCTTC	CAGQDPGNEQFF
many	TRBV7-6	TRBJ2-1	TRBD2	TGTGCCAGCAGCATTAGCGGGACCGGCAATGAGCAGTTCTTC	CASSISGTGNEQFF
NA	TRBV19	TRBJ2-1	TRBD1	TGTGCCAGTAGTCACAGGGGGATTTACAATGAGCAGTTCTTC	CASSHRGIYNEQFF
many	TRBV6-2/TRBV6-3	TRBJ2-1	TRBD2	TGTGCCAGCAGTTTTCTAGCGGGAACAACCTACAATGAGCAGTTCTTC	CASSFLAGTTYNEQFF
NA	TRBV2	TRBJ1-1	TRBD1	TGTGCCAGCAGAGAACGGACAGGCGAAGGTTCGGCTTTCTTT	CASRERTGEGSAFF
few	TRBV28	TRBJ1-2	NA	TGTGCCAGCAGTTTCGAATGGGATGGCTACACCTTC	CASSFEWDGYTF
NA	TRBV30	TRBJ2-2	TRBD2	TGTGCCCGACGCGAGCGGGGGGGCGCCCACCGGGAGCTGTTTTTT	CARRERGGAHRELFF
few	TRBV7-2	TRBJ2-7	TRBD2	TGTGCCAGCAGCTATAGCGGGAGGGAGGAGCAGTACTTC	CASSYSGREEQYF
NA	TRBV6-2/TRBV6-3	TRBJ2-2	NA	TGTGCCAGCAGTGTGGGCGCGAACACCGGGGAGCTGTTTTTT	CASSVGANTGELFF
many	TRBV11-3	TRBJ2-1	NA	TGTGCCAGCAGCTTAGGGGGGTCGATCTACAATGAGCAGTTCTTC	CASSLGGSIYNEQFF
many	TRBV11-3	TRBJ2-1	NA	TGTGCCAGCAGCTTAGTTGGGCAGACAGAGCAGTTCTTC	CASSLVGQTEQFF
few	TRBV7-3	TRBJ2-1	NA	TGTGCCAGCAGCTTATCGCAGGGAACCTACAATGAGCAGTTCTTC	CASSLSQGTYNEQFF
many	TRBV14	TRBJ2-7	NA	TGTGCCAGCAGCCCTCGCATGAGCTCCTACGAGCAGTACTTC	CASSPRMSSYEQYF
many	TRBV28	TRBJ2-3	NA	TGTGCCAGCAGTTTATCCCCCTCCAGAGATACGCAGTATTTT	CASSLSPSRDTQYF
many	TRBV11-3	TRBJ2-1	TRBD2	TGTGCCAGCAGCTTAGGGCAAGCGGGGGGGACAGGCTACAATGAGCAGTTCTTC	CASSLGQAGGTGYNEQFF
many	TRBV5-1	TRBJ2-3	TRBD1	TGCGCCAGCAGCTTCACAGGGGGAAGCACAGATACGCAGTATTTT	CASSFTGGSTDTQYF
few	TRBV29-1	TRBJ1-4	NA	TGCAGCGGGAGAGTTGCAACTAATGAAAAACTGTTTTTT	CSGRVATNEKLFF